This T cell receptor (beta chain) was identified during a study of blood T cells in healthy people across ages. The second PCR ran roughly 7 to 11 cycles with a sample-barcoded 5' primer and J-beta primers. Each CDR3 protein gets one entry after TCRdb re-called the 5' RACE reads with MiXCR. Among more than 600,000 distinct CDR3 sequences listed, just under 25% were seen once. Trimming removed 3 bases from V and 10 bases from J, with 13 bases in between. The CDR3 consists of 13 residues. A further study also used this sample, focusing on T cells of mothers and their children.

Input material: blood. The TCR was taken from a boy aged 10-17 years in good health. The chain uses TRBV12-3 or TRBV12-4 and TRBJ2-1; D may be TRBD2 (5 bases). The CDR3, as DNA: TGTGCCAGCAGTTTTCTAGCATCAGAGGAGCAGTTCTTC. It specifies CASSFLASEEQFF.